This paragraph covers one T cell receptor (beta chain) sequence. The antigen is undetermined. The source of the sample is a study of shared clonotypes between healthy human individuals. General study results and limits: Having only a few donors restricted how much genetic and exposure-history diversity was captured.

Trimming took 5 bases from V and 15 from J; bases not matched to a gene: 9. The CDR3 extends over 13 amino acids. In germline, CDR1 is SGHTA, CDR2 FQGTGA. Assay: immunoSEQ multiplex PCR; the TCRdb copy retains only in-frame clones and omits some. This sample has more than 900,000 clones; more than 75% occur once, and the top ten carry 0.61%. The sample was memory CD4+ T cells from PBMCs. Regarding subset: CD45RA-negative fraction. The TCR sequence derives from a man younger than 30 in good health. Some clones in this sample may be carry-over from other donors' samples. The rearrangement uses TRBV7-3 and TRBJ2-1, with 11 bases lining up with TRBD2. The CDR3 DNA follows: TGTGCCAGCAGCGTAGCGGGAGGGCGAGTGCTGTTCTTC. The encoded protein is CASSVAGGRVLFF.